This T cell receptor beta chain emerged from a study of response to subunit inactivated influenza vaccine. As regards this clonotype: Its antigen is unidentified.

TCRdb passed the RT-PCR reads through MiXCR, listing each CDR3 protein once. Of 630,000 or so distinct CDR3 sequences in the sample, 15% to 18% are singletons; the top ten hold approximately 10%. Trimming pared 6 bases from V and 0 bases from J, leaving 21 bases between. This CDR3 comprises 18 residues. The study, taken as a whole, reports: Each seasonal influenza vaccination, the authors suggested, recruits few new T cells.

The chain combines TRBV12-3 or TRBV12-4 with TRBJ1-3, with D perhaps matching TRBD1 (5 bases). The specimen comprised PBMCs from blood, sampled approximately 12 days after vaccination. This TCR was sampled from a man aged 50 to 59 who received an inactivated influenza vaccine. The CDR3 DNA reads TGTGCCAGCAGCCCTACCAAGGACGGGACTCGCTCTGGAAACACCATATATTTT. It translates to CASSPTKDGTRSGNTIYF.